A single TCR beta chain is shown here with its context. The antigen is not known. These data belong to a study of blood T cells in healthy people across ages. Study-level findings and limits: Estimated diversity that came from one million T cells was considered an underestimate. In the absence of known donor CMV status, changes in expanded clonotypes were possibly confounded. In older individuals, TCR beta diversity per million T cells was lower, falling roughly linearly with age. Long-lived donors carried more naive CD4+ cells and greater diversity than aged donors.

Deletions cut 8 bases from V and 7 bases from J, with 18 bases between. Germline assignment: CDR1 MNHEY and CDR2 SMNVEV (reference sequence). The CDR3 contains 14 residues. Then a second PCR, running roughly 7 to 11 cycles, was carried out with a sample-barcoded 5' primer and a J-beta primer mix. TCRdb analysed the 5' RACE reads with MiXCR anew, one entry per CDR3 protein. This sample carries 750,000 to 950,000 distinct CDR3 sequences, about 53% of them seen once, and the ten largest clones take roughly 40%. The sequenced sample consisted of blood. The chain has TRBV27 and TRBJ2-1; no firm D call. The sequence was collected from a man aged 80 or over in good health. DNA for the CDR3: TGTGCCAGCGGCGTCCAGCATCCTACGAATGAGCAGTTCTTC. As protein: CASGVQHPTNEQFF.